This T cell receptor (beta chain) was recorded in a study of blood T cell repertoires in COVID-19. Study-wide context: Samples taken during acute and convalescent COVID-19 were collected in the United States, Italy and Spain.

Original data processing: Scientists estimated how many nucleated cells there were by amplifying reference gene primers. Using immunoSEQ multiplex PCR, the repertoire was profiled, and TCRdb retains in-frame clones only, with some absent. That table supplies the V and J calls and clone size; D and trimming were determined from the DNA. The sample carries fewer than 300,000 clones, around 90% recorded once. Germline V gene sequence: CDR1 SGHNT, CDR2 YYREEE (reference sequence). CDR3 length: 16 amino acids. Deletions cut 0 bases from V and 5 bases from J, with 17 bases between. All enrollees were roughly 18 to 95 years old and from about two dozen US areas.

The chain is built from TRBV5-4 and TRBJ2-5; D might be TRBD2 (6 bases). What was sequenced was PBMCs or T cells enriched from blood (not recorded which). This clonotype was obtained from a woman aged 25-40 years who had recovered from COVID-19. CDR3 sequence (DNA): TGTGCCAGCAGCTTGGGGGGAGCGGGTGGACGGGAGACCCAGTACTTC. It translates to CASSLGGAGGRETQYF.